This entry describes one T cell receptor (beta chain). Measured with immunoSEQ multiplex PCR; TCRdb has only the in-frame clones, and not every one. The sample has 40,000 to 50,000 clones, around 83% seen once. Germline V gene lookup returns CDR1 SNHLY and CDR2 FYNNEI. This CDR3 is 13 amino acids long. Trimming pared 5 bases from V and 4 bases from J, leaving 9 bases between. Every single patient, without exception, relapsed after autologous stem cell transplantation, and brentuximab vedotin exposure varied. This specimen comes from a study of PD-1 blockade in classical Hodgkin lymphoma. Sample: peripheral blood mononuclear cells (PBMCs), taken before the second cycle of nivolumab. The clonotype was recovered from a human donor with classical Hodgkin lymphoma. V and J are TRBV2 and TRBJ1-5; D is unclear. CDR3 bases: TGTGCCAGCAGTTTCGACGGGAATCAGCCCCAGCATTTT. It encodes CASSFDGNQPQHF. Combining the CDR3 with reference TRBV2 and TRBJ1-5 gives the whole variable domain EPEVTQTPSHQVTQMGQEVILRCVPISNHLYFYWYRQILGQKVEFLVSFYNNEISEKSEIFDDQFSVERPDGSNFTLKIRSTKLEDSAMYFCASSFDGNQPQHFGDGTRLSIL.